This T cell receptor (beta chain) was retrieved from a study of regulatory T cells in long-lasting Graves disease. Regarding the study as a whole: Persistent disease exhibited a predilection for TRBV28, TRBJ1-2 and TRBJ2-5. Accuracy was perhaps lowered by the small sample size.

Arm-PCR of CDR3 regions and iRepertoire HTBI primers were the basis on which TCR beta libraries were built. TCRdb re-analysed the multiplex PCR reads in MiXCR, keeping a single row per CDR3 protein. Among about 320,000 distinct CDR3 sequences listed, about a sixth were seen once. In the case of this clonotype: Antigen unknown.

In germline, CDR1 is MNHNS, CDR2 SASEGT. This CDR3 contains 15 residues. Germline trimming cut 10 bases from V and 4 bases from J; bases unmatched to any gene: 11. Time point of the sample: newly diagnosed GD, antithyroid drugs for less than 3 months. PBMC RNA was the source of the TCR library. The sequence was obtained from a female donor with Graves disease. The sample here was peripheral blood mononuclear cells (PBMCs), taken at new diagnosis, from a patient treated with antithyroid drugs. V is TRBV6-1 and J is TRBJ2-5; 11 nucleotides agree with TRBD2. This CDR3 is CATVRLAGTGETQYF. CDR3 coding DNA: TGTGCCACCGTGCGACTAGCGGGAACGGGAGAGACCCAGTACTTC.